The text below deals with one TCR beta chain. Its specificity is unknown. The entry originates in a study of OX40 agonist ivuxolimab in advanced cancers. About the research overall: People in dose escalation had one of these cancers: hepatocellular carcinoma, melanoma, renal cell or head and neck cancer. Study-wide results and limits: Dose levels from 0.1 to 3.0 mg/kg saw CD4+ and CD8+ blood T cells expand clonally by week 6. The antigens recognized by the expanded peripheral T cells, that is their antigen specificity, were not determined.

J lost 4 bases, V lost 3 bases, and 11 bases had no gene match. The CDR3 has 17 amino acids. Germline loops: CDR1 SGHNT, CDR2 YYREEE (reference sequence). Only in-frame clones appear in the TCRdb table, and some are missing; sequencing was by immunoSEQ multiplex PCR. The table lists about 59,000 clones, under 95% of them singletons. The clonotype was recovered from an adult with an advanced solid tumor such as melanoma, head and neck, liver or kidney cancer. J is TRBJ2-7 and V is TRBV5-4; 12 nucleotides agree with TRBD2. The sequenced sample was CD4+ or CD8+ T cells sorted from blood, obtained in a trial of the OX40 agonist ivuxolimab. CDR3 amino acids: CASSWTSGTPGSYEQYF. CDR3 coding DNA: TGTGCCAGCAGCTGGACTAGCGGGACCCCCGGATCGTACGAGCAGTACTTC.